This record looks at one T cell receptor beta chain sequence and its context. The data are from a study of Ad26.COV2.S vaccination and SARS-CoV-2 variants. Stated treatment: about 20 received Ad26.COV2.S at low or high dose, single or two shots; a few received placebo; per-sample allocation not given. The samples date from day 63 after the first vaccine or placebo injection. Generated by immunoSEQ multiplex PCR, the TCRdb table keeps only in-frame clones and is missing some. The table includes roughly 350,000 clones, 86% detected once. The junction had 3 bases not matched to a gene; V was cut back by 10 bases and J by 1 base. The V gene's germline CDR1 is MNHEY and CDR2 SVGAGI. This CDR3 has 13 residues.

The receptor was derived from a person aged 18-60 years who received the Ad26.COV2.S COVID-19 vaccine or a placebo. The input for sequencing was peripheral blood, taken in a trial of Ad26.COV2.S vaccine versus placebo. The chain has TRBV6-5 and TRBJ2-7, with 11 bases fitting TRBD2. This CDR3 is CAIGTSGSYEQYF. DNA of the CDR3: TGTGCCATAGGGACTAGCGGATCCTACGAGCAGTACTTC.